This TCR beta chain originates from a study of CD4 and CD8 cells across lung adenocarcinoma regions. This clonotype has a count of ten or more. Localized lung adenocarcinoma, a non-small cell lung cancer, affected the donors. CDR1 is MNHNS, CDR2 SASEGT, per germline. This CDR3 region has 14 residues. V dropped 5 bases and J dropped 0 bases, with 11 bases sitting between them. A single record per CDR3 protein comes from TCRdb applying MiXCR to the PCR reads. The sample contains 5,000 to 6,500 distinct CDR3 sequences, around 50% of which appear only once. This clonotype was sampled from a male donor with lung adenocarcinoma. The CD4 and CD8 labels of this study may be unreliable. V gene TRBV6-1 combines with J gene TRBJ2-7; tentatively, D is TRBD1 (5 bases). Sequenced sample: CD8+ T cells from the margin of a lung tumor. CDR3: CASSTDSASYEQYF. CDR3 nucleotide sequence: TGTGCCAGCAGTACAGACAGCGCCTCCTACGAGCAGTACTTC.